This T cell receptor (beta chain) was obtained from a study of cytomegalovirus exposure and HLA in healthy donors. Study outcomes and limitations: Most TCR sequences were seen very rarely across donors, but some public TCRs occurred in many.

Worth noting for this clone: Its antigen remains unknown.

Both 60 Vbeta primers and 13 Jbeta primers went into the PCR. In the authors' methods: There were around 80 million unique TCR beta chains by a later count, and approximately 10 million of them were shared. The table came from immunoSEQ multiplex PCR; TCRdb's copy has only in-frame clones and leaves some out. D and trimming come from the DNA, and the V and J calls and clone size come from that table. The table lists 150,000 to 180,000 clones, 65% to 75% of them singletons. The CDR3 loop spans 16 amino acids. The junction had 7 bases not matched to a gene; V was cut back by 4 bases and J by 6 bases. Per the germline V gene, CDR1 is LNHDA and CDR2 is SQIVND (reference sequence).

The sequencing sample was made of PBMCs. The sequence was collected from a man in his late teens or twenties in good health and CMV-seronegative. This chain joins TRBV19 and TRBJ2-2, with TRBD1 identical over 11 bases. The CDR3 sequence: CASSSGTGGISGELFF. The CDR3, as DNA: TGTGCCAGTAGTAGCGGGACAGGGGGTATCTCCGGGGAGCTGTTTTTT. Using reference TRBV19 and TRBJ2-2 for the parts outside the CDR3, the full variable domain is DGGITQSPKYLFRKEGQNVTLSCEQNLNHDAMYWYRQDPGQGLRLIYYSQIVNDFQKGDIAEGYSVSREKKESFPLTVTSAQKNPTAFYLCASSSGTGGISGELFFGEGSRLTVL.